The clone carrying this T cell receptor (beta chain) was recorded once. The data stem from a study of blood T cell repertoires in COVID-19. About the study: PBMCs, B-cell-depleted T cells, or T cells provided the cDNA or gDNA that made up the material.

Assay used: immunoSEQ multiplex PCR; TCRdb lists only in-frame clones, some missing. The sample contains about 110,000 clones, 75% to 85% of which appear only once. The CDR3 totals 14 residues. CDR1 is SGHTS, CDR2 YDEGEE, per germline. V lost 4 bases to trimming and J lost 11 bases, with 22 bases between them. Seattle patient enrollment occurred during active infection, with longitudinal follow-up thereafter. Source material: peripheral blood. V usage is TRBV5-8 and J usage is TRBJ2-7, with D possibly TRBD2 on 6 matching bases. This sequence was found in an elderly man with COVID-19, enrolled during active disease. CDR3 loop: CASSLGRDGWREYF. The CDR3 nucleotides are TGTGCCAGCAGCCTGGGGCGGGACGGTTGGCGGGAGTACTTC.